The 5 T cell receptor beta chains below come from one sample, sequenced in a study of regulatory T cells in long-lasting Graves disease. Stated time point: persistent/refractory GD, antithyroid drugs over 5 years with positive TRAb. Preparation of the TCR library used RNA extracted from PBMCs. The authors built TCR beta libraries using iRepertoire HTBI primers and Arm-PCR of CDR3 regions. TCRdb independently ran MiXCR on the multiplex PCR reads; one entry per CDR3 protein. Among approximately 400,000 distinct CDR3 sequences listed, roughly a quarter were seen once. This material consisted of peripheral blood mononuclear cells (PBMCs), taken when the disease was refractory, from a patient treated with antithyroid drugs. The receptors derive from a female donor with Graves disease.

The chain couples TRBV20-1 to TRBJ1-1, with 7 bases aligning to TRBD1. Germline trimming cut 3 bases from V and 3 bases from J; bases unmatched to any gene: 10. CDR1 DFQATT and CDR2 SNEGSKA come from the germline V gene (reference sequence). The CDR3 covers 15 residues. The CDR3 here is CSASPGTELYTEAFF. The CDR3 nucleotides are TGCAGTGCTAGTCCAGGGACAGAGCTATACACTGAAGCTTTCTTT.

The chain has TRBV12-3 or TRBV12-4 and TRBJ2-1; the D call may be TRBD1 or TRBD2 (5 bases each). The CDR3 is made up of 17 amino acids. V gave up 6 bases and J gave up 0 bases, with 18 bases separating them. The CDR3 spells CASSRGVSRSSYNEQFF. The CDR3 coding sequence is TGTGCCAGCAGCCGAGGGGTTAGTAGAAGCTCCTACAATGAGCAGTTCTTC.

In this sample, this clonotype turned up many times. The V gene is TRBV28, the J gene TRBJ1-1; 8 bases map to TRBD1. CDR3 length: 15 amino acids. The germline CDR1 and CDR2 sequences are MDHEN and SYDVKM. The ends lost 5 bases at V and 4 bases at J; junction bases unmatched: 9. The DNA of the CDR3 is TGTGCCAGCAGTCCCCTGTTCCAGGGGGCCACTGAAGCTTTCTTT. It codes for CASSPLFQGATEAFF.

This clonotype was observed at least ten times. This rearrangement joins TRBV11-2 to TRBJ2-5; 14 bases agree with TRBD2. Germline CDR1 and CDR2: SGHAT and FQNNGV. This CDR3 has 18 amino acids. Trimming took 1 base from V and 4 from J; bases not matched to a gene: 8. CDR3 coding DNA: TGTGCCAGCAGCTTAGGAAACCGACTAGCGGGAGGGTTAGAGACCCAGTACTTC. This translates into CASSLGNRLAGGLETQYF.

CDR3 residues: CASSPLGVAGSHEQYF. The CDR3 DNA reads as TGTGCCAGCAGCCCTCTGGGGGTAGCGGGAAGTCACGAGCAGTACTTC. The chain combines TRBV12-3 or TRBV12-4 with TRBJ2-7; TRBD2 matches at 8 bases. Trimming at V came to 6 bases and at J to 5 bases, leaving 15 bases not matched to a gene. The CDR3 is made up of 16 amino acids.